This T cell receptor (beta chain) was sequenced for a study of T cell changes during pregnancy in multiple sclerosis. Data came from immunoSEQ multiplex PCR; TCRdb stores just in-frame clones and leaves some out. The sample shows roughly 48,000 clones, roughly 92% of them seen only once. Germline CDR1 reads SSHAT; CDR2 reads FNYEAQ (reference sequence). There are 13 residues in the CDR3. As regards this clone: Germline and junction disagree at one end, which may indicate a read error.

The chain is built from TRBV7-7 and TRBJ2-5, with D tentatively TRBD2 (5 bases). This TCR was sampled from a female donor in good health, enrolled as a control in a pregnancy study. This sample comprised CD4+ T cells from peripheral blood mononuclear cells, obtained in the second trimester of pregnancy. The CDR3 reads CASSRDQAGTQYF. CDR3 sequence (DNA): TGTGCTAGCAGCCGCGACCAGGCGGGGACCCAGTACTTC.